The clone carrying this TCR beta chain was seen ten or more times. The antigen is unknown. Germline V CDR1 and CDR2: MNHNS, SASEGT. The V end lost 1 base, the J end lost 14 bases, and 15 bases lay between the germline ends. The CDR3 runs to 14 residues. Diagnosis relied on clinical symptoms, serum thyroxine and TRAb, thyroid ultrasound and orbital computed tomography. These data originate in a study of T cells in Graves' hyperthyroidism and ophthalmopathy. General study points: Most thyroid-expanded clonotypes above 0.001 were also found in blood. Ophthalmopathy prediction by the model preceded onset by a median approximately six months.

Amplification yielded TCR beta CDR3 regions, with RNA transcripts as the source. First-round RT-PCR with HTBI primers amplified the TCR CDR3 region. A single record per CDR3 protein comes from TCRdb applying MiXCR to the multiplex PCR reads. The sample records some 460,000 distinct CDR3 sequences, less than 20% being singletons. This chain links TRBV6-1 with TRBJ1-6; perhaps TRBD1 as D (5 bases). The TCR was taken from a woman aged 18 to 35 with Graves' hyperthyroidism. The sequenced sample was blood. The CDR3 reads CASSEVRGDSSLHF. The CDR3 DNA follows: TGTGCCAGCAGTGAAGTGCGGGGGGACTCCTCCCTCCACTTT.